This T cell receptor (beta chain) emerged from a study of regulatory T cells in long-lasting Graves disease. Time point denoted: newly diagnosed GD, antithyroid drugs for less than 3 months. PBMC-extracted RNA yielded the TCR library. An endocrinology department in Xi'an, China, recruited the patients. This clonotype was detected only a few times. Its specificity is unknown. Building the TCR beta libraries relied on iRepertoire HTBI primers, and CDR3 regions underwent Arm-PCR. TCRdb processed the multiplex PCR reads anew with MiXCR; each CDR3 protein has one entry. The sample lists roughly 420,000 distinct CDR3 sequences; 12% to 15% were seen once. Points from the study as a whole: Relative to newly diagnosed Graves' patients, persistent ones had lower TCR diversity.

These data were likewise used in another study, on T cells in Graves' hyperthyroidism and ophthalmopathy. That publication notes: Exclusion followed for patients with uncontrolled infection, other autoimmune disease, pregnancy or lactation. Diagnoses were made from clinical symptoms, serum measures (thyroxine and TRAb), thyroid ultrasound and orbital computed tomography.

The clonotype comes from a woman aged 45-65 years with Graves disease. The sample consisted of peripheral blood mononuclear cells (PBMCs), taken at new diagnosis, from a patient treated with antithyroid drugs.

CDR3 in DNA: TGCAGTGCTACCGGGACTAGCGGGAGGGCCAAGGACTACGAGCAGTACTTC. Protein: CSATGTSGRAKDYEQYF. This sequence joins TRBV20-1 and TRBJ2-7; TRBD2 agrees at 16 bases. In germline, CDR1 is DFQATT, CDR2 SNEGSKA (reference sequence). This CDR3 has 17 amino acids. V was clipped by 4 bases and J by 3 bases; unmatched bases: 9.